This T cell receptor beta chain was sequenced in a study of blood T cell repertoires in COVID-19. This CDR3 comprises 15 residues. Germline V gene data show CDR1 as SGHNT and CDR2 as YYREEE (reference sequence). Trimming left V 0 bases short and J 0 bases short, with 7 bases between. The repertoire was sequenced with immunoSEQ multiplex PCR; TCRdb's copy has only in-frame clones and lacks some. The table records fewer than 450,000 clones, approximately 91% of them present only once. V is TRBV5-4 and J is TRBJ1-3; no clear D gene. The receptor was derived from a woman in her 70s with COVID-19, enrolled during active disease. Sequenced input: peripheral blood. Written as DNA, the CDR3 is TGTGCCAGCAGCTTGGGACTGAACTCTGGAAACACCATATATTTT. Amino acid sequence: CASSLGLNSGNTIYF. Using reference TRBV5-4 and TRBJ1-3 for the parts outside the CDR3, the full variable domain is ETGVTQSPTHLIKTRGQQVTLRCSSQSGHNTVSWYQQALGQGPQFIFQYYREEENGRGNFPPRFSGLQFPNYSSELNVNALELDDSALYLCASSLGLNSGNTIYFGEGSWLTVV.